This T cell receptor (beta chain) comes out of a study of OX40 agonist ivuxolimab in advanced cancers. Study context: Prior anti-PD-1, anti-PD-L1 or anti-CTLA-4 therapy did not bar entry, and roughly 40% had some. There were three patients with partial responses, one having hepatocellular carcinoma and two cutaneous melanoma.

In the case of this clone: Its antigen is unknown.

In germline, CDR1 is LNHDA, CDR2 SQIVND (reference sequence). V was shortened by 1 base and J by 4 bases, with 11 bases between the two germline ends. The CDR3 extends over 15 amino acids. The study, taken as a whole, reports: Within 6 weeks, CD4+ and CD8+ blood T cells expanded clonally at 0.1 to 3.0 mg/kg.

The method was immunoSEQ multiplex PCR; TCRdb's version includes in-frame clones alone and lacks a portion of them. Of approximately 15,000 clones in the sample, 86% were seen once. The sequencing used CD4+ or CD8+ T cells sorted from blood, collected in a trial of the OX40 agonist ivuxolimab. This chain joins TRBV19 and TRBJ1-5; D might be TRBD1 (5 bases). This sequence originates from an adult with an advanced solid tumor such as melanoma, head and neck, liver or kidney cancer. In DNA form, the CDR3 reads TGTGCCAGTAGTATAGGATGGGGCGGGAATCAGCCCCAGCATTTT. Translating it yields CASSIGWGGNQPQHF.